This T cell receptor (beta chain) is drawn from a study of blood T cell repertoires in COVID-19. The V end lost 3 bases, the J end lost 6 bases, and 9 bases lay between the germline ends. Germline V CDR1 and CDR2: SQVTM, ANQGSEA. The CDR3 contains 12 residues. Data came from immunoSEQ multiplex PCR; TCRdb stores just in-frame clones and leaves some out. The sample records about 290,000 clones, roughly nine tenths being singletons. The V and J genes are TRBV29-1 and TRBJ2-1, with a tentative D call TRBD1 (6 bases). This TCR was sampled from a young woman with COVID-19, enrolled during active disease. The sample consisted of peripheral blood. In DNA form, the CDR3 reads TGCAGCGTTGATCCACAGGGCAATGAGCAGTTCTTC. This translates into CSVDPQGNEQFF.